The entry that follows covers one T cell receptor (beta chain) sequence. Its antigen is not identified. Other DNA sequences in this specimen translate into the identical CDR3. The sample belongs to a study of immune evolution from preneoplasia to lung adenocarcinoma. Study-wide points: Top clone frequencies peaked in normal lung, apparently declining through invasive adenocarcinoma. Later-stage lesions seemingly showed higher T cell density and diversity than normal lung. Highest clonality occurred in KRAS-mutant, not EGFR-mutant or double wild-type, nodules.

Clones were sequenced by immunoSEQ multiplex PCR, and TCRdb holds only the in-frame ones, with some missing. The profile shows several thousand clones, 70% to 90% of them singletons. After pathologic assessment, macro-dissection selected premalignant or tumor cells for extraction. The CDR3 loop spans 12 amino acids. Germline V lookup: CDR1 LNHDA, CDR2 SQIVND (reference sequence). V lost 5 bases, J lost 6 bases, and 7 bases lay in between. The source is a person aged 70 to 85 with lung adenocarcinoma. V gene TRBV19 combines with J gene TRBJ2-2; the D gene is possibly TRBD1 (5 bases). The sequencing input was FFPE minimally invasive lung adenocarcinoma tissue. In DNA form, the CDR3 reads TGTGCCAGTAGTCAGGGTTCCGGGGAGCTGTTTTTT. This codes for CASSQGSGELFF. The variable domain in full, with the rest retrieved from reference TRBV19 and TRBJ2-2, is DGGITQSPKYLFRKEGQNVTLSCEQNLNHDAMYWYRQDPGQGLRLIYYSQIVNDFQKGDIAEGYSVSREKKESFPLTVTSAQKNPTAFYLCASSQGSGELFFGEGSRLTVL.